This T cell receptor beta chain comes out of a study of shared clonotypes between healthy human individuals. Across the study: With ages of 18 to 49, the donors were a couple of women and three men. Study findings and constraints: Sharing across a few donors was seen in approximately 5.2% of naive CD4 clonotypes.

Method: immunoSEQ multiplex PCR; TCRdb's copy keeps in-frame clones and lacks some. The sample carries some 2,500,000 clones, 90% to 95% recorded once. CDR1 and CDR2 (germline): SGHTA, FQGNSA. With 2 bases clipped from V and 14 bases from J, the junction kept 10 bases outside the gene matches. This CDR3 has 15 residues. A word on this clone: Its antigen is not known.

The chain links TRBV7-2 to TRBJ1-6; TRBD1 matches 9 bases. This clonotype was obtained from a man between 18 and 35 years old in good health. Some clones in this sample may be carry-over from other donors' samples. The sample consisted of naive CD4+ T cells from PBMCs. As to subset: CD45RA+ positively selected. The CDR3: CASSLTGTGIRTLHF. CDR3 in DNA: TGTGCCAGCAGCTTAACAGGGACAGGGATCCGCACCCTCCACTTT.